This passage covers 32 T cell receptor beta chains from one sample sequenced in a study of T-cell memory formation after mild COVID-19. TCRdb reprocessed the 5' RACE reads via MiXCR and lists one record per CDR3 protein. The repertoire holds nearly 350,000 distinct CDR3 sequences, with 10% to 15% as singletons. Source material: PBMCs or a T cell subset sorted from them (not recorded which). These receptors were collected from a man between 18 and 35 years old who had mild COVID-19 (a few samples of this study predate the infection). Cell type and time point are not known.

This clonotype was found a few times. The chain has TRBV3-1 and TRBJ1-2; no reliable D call. The CDR3 extends over 15 amino acids. V was shortened by 3 bases and J by 2 bases, with 13 bases between the two germline ends. The germline gives CDR1 LGHDT, CDR2 YNNKEL (reference sequence). The CDR3 nucleotides read TGTGCCAGCAGCCAGACGCCCCTGGGGAACTATGGCTACACCTTC. Translation gives CASSQTPLGNYGYTF.

V usage is TRBV5-1 and J usage is TRBJ2-3, with 7 bases fitting TRBD2. With 0 bases clipped from V and 10 bases from J, the junction kept 5 bases outside the gene matches. The CDR3 is made up of 13 amino acids. The germline gives CDR1 SGHRS, CDR2 YFSETQ. The CDR3: CASSLAGRESQYF. The CDR3 DNA reads TGCGCCAGCAGCTTGGCGGGGAGGGAGTCGCAGTATTTT.

This rearrangement joins TRBV2 to TRBJ2-5; D unresolved. The CDR3 contains 15 residues. From germline, CDR1 is SNHLY and CDR2 FYNNEI. V dropped 1 base and J dropped 0 bases, with 9 bases sitting between them. The CDR3 loop reads CASSEVRTYQETQYF. The CDR3 bases are TGTGCCAGCAGTGAAGTTCGTACTTACCAAGAGACCCAGTACTTC.

J is TRBJ1-1 and V is TRBV6-2 or TRBV6-3; D is undetermined. CDR1 is MNHEY and CDR2 is SVGEGT in the germline V gene. V lost 7 bases, J lost 3 bases, and 15 bases lay in between. The CDR3 length is 14 residues. The CDR3 loop reads CASTPAEWHTEAFF. The CDR3 bases are TGTGCCAGCACCCCGGCCGAGTGGCACACTGAAGCTTTCTTT.

This clonotype was seen a few times. The chain employs TRBV7-6 and TRBJ2-7; 12 bases fit TRBD2. The CDR3 is 16 residues long. Germline CDR1 is SGHVS and CDR2 is FNYEAQ. V lost 3 bases to trimming and J lost 5 bases; unmatched junction nucleotides: 8. The CDR3 DNA follows: TGTGCCAGCAGCTTCCCATCTAGCGGGGGGGATCACGAGCAGTACTTC. Encoded protein: CASSFPSSGGDHEQYF.

This clonotype was counted between two and nine times. V and J are TRBV2 and TRBJ2-2; D could derive from TRBD1 or TRBD2 (5 bases each). The germline CDR1 and CDR2 sequences are SNHLY and FYNNEI. This CDR3 contains 14 residues. Between the trimmed V and J ends, which lost 4 bases and 5 bases, there was a span of 11 bases. CDR3 in amino acids: CASSAGARTGELFF. The CDR3 bases are TGTGCCAGCAGTGCCGGGGCCAGAACCGGGGAGCTGTTTTTT.

This clonotype was recorded once. The CDR3 DNA is TGTGCCAGCAGCTCCGGGGGCCGCGGGAGGTACGAGCAGTACTTC. It codes for CASSSGGRGRYEQYF. The V and J genes are TRBV12-3 or TRBV12-4 and TRBJ2-7; 8 bases fit TRBD2. V gave up 6 bases and J gave up 4 bases; unmatched junction bases: 11. This CDR3 is 15 amino acids long.

A few counts support this clonotype. The V and J genes are TRBV7-9 and TRBJ2-2; D might be TRBD1 or TRBD2, each matching 6 bases. This CDR3 comprises 13 residues. The V gene's germline CDR1 is SEHNR and CDR2 FQNEAQ (reference sequence). V was cut by 5 bases and J by 6 bases, with 10 bases left in between. The CDR3 loop reads CASSEEGAGELFF. The CDR3, as DNA: TGTGCCAGCAGCGAGGAGGGGGCCGGGGAGCTGTTTTTT.

This clonotype was counted only a few times. This chain links TRBV5-1 with TRBJ2-3; D is uncertain. The germline V gene encodes CDR1 SGHRS and CDR2 YFSETQ. V lost 0 bases and J 5 bases, leaving 10 bases between the germline ends. CDR3 length: 14 residues. CDR3 nucleotide sequence: TGCGCCAGCAGCTTGGACCTGTTTAGAGATACGCAGTATTTT. As protein: CASSLDLFRDTQYF.

This rearrangement joins TRBV18 to TRBJ1-1; D gene ambiguous. Germline lookup yields CDR1 KGHSH and CDR2 LQKENI. The CDR3 covers 16 residues. Between the trimmed V and J ends, which lost 5 bases and 5 bases, there was a span of 21 bases. In nucleotides, the CDR3 is TGTGCCAGCTCATTTACAGCTCGAAGAGAAATGACTGAAGCTTTCTTT. The encoded protein is CASSFTARREMTEAFF.

This chain joins TRBV7-8 and TRBJ2-2; D is unclear. Looked up from germline, CDR1 is SGHVS and CDR2 is FQNEAQ. Trimming pared 4 bases from V and 4 bases from J, leaving 4 bases between. There are 12 residues in the CDR3. CDR3 nucleotides: TGTGCCAGCAGCTGGACCACCGGGGAGCTGTTTTTT. Translating it yields CASSWTTGELFF.

J is TRBJ2-3 and V is TRBV7-2, with 8 bases matching TRBD2. Germline V gives CDR1 SGHTA, CDR2 FQGNSA. This CDR3 contains 16 residues. Germline trimming cut 5 bases from V and 3 bases from J; bases unmatched to any gene: 10. The CDR3 DNA is TGTGCCAGCAGCCGCCCCGTAAGCGGGGGAACAGATACGCAGTATTTT. This codes for CASSRPVSGGTDTQYF.

The V and J genes are TRBV15 and TRBJ2-7, with unresolved D. Germline V gives CDR1 LNHNV, CDR2 YYDKDF (reference sequence). This CDR3 has 14 residues. The germline V and J ends were trimmed by 1 base and 3 bases, with 10 bases remaining between them. The CDR3: CATSRGFEGYEQYV. The CDR3 DNA follows: TGTGCCACCAGCAGAGGTTTTGAAGGCTACGAGCAGTACGTC.

This clonotype was picked up a small number of times. The chain has TRBV7-8 and TRBJ2-3; tentatively, D is TRBD1 or TRBD2 (5 bases each). CDR3 length: 15 residues. Germline assignment: CDR1 SGHVS and CDR2 FQNEAQ. Trimming took off 4 bases at V and 0 bases at J, with 11 bases between the two ends. The DNA of the CDR3 is TGTGCCAGCAGCTCGAAGGGACGGAGCACAGATACGCAGTATTTT. Translating gives CASSSKGRSTDTQYF. The whole variable domain, remainder taken from reference TRBV7-8 and TRBJ2-3, is GAGVSQSPRYKVAKRGQDVALRCDPISGHVSLFWYQQALGQGPEFLTYFQNEAQLDKSGLPSDRFFAERPEGSVSTLKIQRTQQEDSAVYLCASSSKGRSTDTQYFGPGTRLTVL.

This clonotype has ten or more counts. This rearrangement joins TRBV7-2 to TRBJ2-1, with TRBD2 identical over 10 bases. The CDR3 is made up of 14 amino acids. The V gene's germline CDR1 is SGHTA and CDR2 FQGNSA. The trim removed 9 bases at V and 5 bases at J, leaving 7 bases unmatched. CDR3 nucleotide sequence: TGTGCCAGTAAGCGGGGGGGCCAAGACAATGAGCAGTTCTTC. Translating gives CASKRGGQDNEQFF.

The genes are TRBV30 and TRBJ2-2; D is possibly TRBD2 (6 bases). Germline V gene lookup returns CDR1 GTSNPN and CDR2 SVGIG (reference sequence). V shed 0 bases and J shed 3 bases, with 11 bases lying between them. The CDR3 consists of 15 residues. The DNA for the CDR3 is TGTGCCTGGAGTGTAAGCGCTAGCGACACCGGGGAGCTGTTTTTT. Translation gives CAWSVSASDTGELFF.

This clonotype was seen repeatedly, ten times or more. V is TRBV5-1 and J is TRBJ1-1, with TRBD1 identical over 8 bases. Trimming at V came to 4 bases and at J to 0 bases, leaving 8 bases not matched to a gene. Germline CDR1 and CDR2: SGHRS and YFSETQ. This CDR3 has 16 residues. The CDR3 DNA reads TGCGCCAGCAGCGACGGGACAGGTCTCATGAACACTGAAGCTTTCTTT. It translates to CASSDGTGLMNTEAFF.

This chain joins TRBV5-5 and TRBJ1-5; 8 bases match TRBD1. The germline V gene has CDR1 SGHKS and CDR2 YYEKEE (reference sequence). The CDR3 contains 17 residues. Unmatched junction bases numbered 7, after V lost 0 bases and J lost 2 bases. CDR3 in amino acids: CASSLAWTGRGNQPQHF. DNA of the CDR3: TGTGCCAGCAGCTTGGCCTGGACAGGGCGAGGCAATCAGCCCCAGCATTTT.

The table lists this clonotype with a few counts. The rearrangement links TRBV7-2 to TRBJ2-3; possibly TRBD1 or TRBD2 for D (5 bases each). Germline-derived CDR1 and CDR2 are SGHTA and FQGNSA. The CDR3 runs to 13 residues. Trimming pared 6 bases from V and 5 bases from J, leaving 12 bases between. CDR3 sequence reads: CASSLPGRDTQYF. The CDR3 coding sequence is TGTGCCAGCAGTCTGCCGGGACGAGATACGCAGTATTTT.

This clonotype was recorded many times. This chain joins TRBV7-2 and TRBJ2-5, with no clear D. CDR1 and CDR2 (germline): SGHTA, FQGNSA. V was cut by 6 bases and J by 4 bases, with 9 bases left in between. The CDR3 is 12 residues long. The CDR3 nucleotides read TGTGCCAGCAGTCCTGGTCGAGAGACCCAGTACTTC. Its protein is CASSPGRETQYF.

This clonotype has at least ten counts. The chain combines TRBV5-1 with TRBJ2-3, with D unresolved. Germline CDR1 SGHRS, CDR2 YFSETQ. The V gene lost 0 bases and the J gene lost 4 bases, with 6 bases spanning the gap. The length of the CDR3 is 13 residues. CDR3 DNA: TGCGCCAGCAGCTTGGATCATGCAGATACGCAGTATTTT. This sequence encodes CASSLDHADTQYF.

Here the CDR3 reads CASSPRDYSNEQFF. The CDR3 DNA is TGCGCCAGCAGCCCCCGGGACTACTCCAATGAGCAGTTCTTC. J is TRBJ2-1 and V is TRBV5-1; the match to TRBD2 covers 7 bases. The V gene's germline CDR1 is SGHRS and CDR2 YFSETQ. V gave up 4 bases and J gave up 6 bases; unmatched junction bases: 7. The CDR3 spans 14 residues.

In its sample, this clonotype was seen many times. The rearrangement links TRBV7-2 to TRBJ1-5; D is unclear. This CDR3 spans 17 amino acids. V was cut by 1 base and J by 6 bases, with 19 bases left in between. Germline CDR1 reads SGHTA; CDR2 reads FQGNSA. The CDR3 coding sequence is TGTGCCAGCAGCTTAGGGGTGGGTCCCTGGTCAGGTCAGCCCCAGCATTTT. It yields the protein CASSLGVGPWSGQPQHF.

This clonotype was found many times. The rearrangement uses TRBV4-3 and TRBJ2-1; D possibly corresponds to TRBD1 (5 bases). The ends were cut back, 3 bases at V and 2 bases at J, with 14 bases in the middle. The CDR3 sequence is 16 residues long. Germline CDR1 reads LGHNA; CDR2 reads YSLEER. CDR3 in amino acids: CASSQTPQGTYNEQFF. The CDR3 DNA reads TGCGCCAGCAGCCAGACCCCGCAGGGTACCTACAATGAGCAGTTCTTC.

This clonotype has a count of ten or more. The CDR3 coding sequence is TGTGCCAGCAGCTTGTACAGCCTGTGGGGCGATGAGCAGTTCTTC. Its protein product is CASSLYSLWGDEQFF. This chain connects TRBV5-4 to TRBJ2-1; D might be TRBD1 (5 bases). The V end lost 1 base, the J end lost 8 bases, and 16 bases lay between the germline ends. Looked up from germline, CDR1 is SGHNT and CDR2 is YYREEE (reference sequence). The CDR3 is 15 amino acids.

V usage is TRBV7-9 and J usage is TRBJ1-1; TRBD1 might be the D (5 bases). Trimming shortened V by 4 bases and J by 6 bases, and 18 bases separated the two germline ends. This CDR3 spans 15 amino acids. CDR1 and CDR2 from the germline V gene are SEHNR and FQNEAQ (reference sequence). The CDR3 sequence: CASSSETGTGPEAFF. The CDR3 nucleotides read TGTGCCAGCAGCTCGGAGACGGGGACCGGGCCTGAAGCTTTCTTT.

The V call is TRBV20-1, the J call TRBJ1-6; 9 bases match TRBD1. The germline CDR1 and CDR2 sequences are DFQATT and SNEGSKA (reference sequence). The trim removed 6 bases at V and 10 bases at J, leaving 7 bases unmatched. The CDR3 extends over 13 amino acids. Here the CDR3 DNA reads TGCAGTGCCAGGACAGGGGAAGGGTCACCCCTCCACTTT. As protein: CSARTGEGSPLHF.

This clonotype was counted between two and nine times. The chain combines TRBV20-1 with TRBJ1-5, with D maybe TRBD1 (6 bases). V was cut by 3 bases and J by 4 bases, with 16 bases left in between. The germline V gene has CDR1 DFQATT and CDR2 SNEGSKA (reference sequence). This CDR3 spans 15 amino acids. CDR3 nucleotides: TGCAGTGCTAGCGGGGGCGCCCTACCGAATCAGCCCCAGCATTTT. The encoded protein is CSASGGALPNQPQHF.

This clonotype was seen many times. The junction and the germline gene differ at one end; a read error may be behind it. The gene calls are TRBV7-9 and TRBJ1-5; the D is unclear. Germline V gene sequence: CDR1 SEHNR, CDR2 FQNEAQ (reference sequence). This CDR3 comprises 13 residues. CDR3 nucleotide sequence: TGTGCCAGCAGCTTTCGGGATAATCAACCCCAGCATTTT. Amino acid sequence: CASSFRDNQPQHF.

This clonotype was found a few times. With a much larger clone just one base away, this may be a read error. The V and J genes are TRBV12-3 or TRBV12-4 and TRBJ1-5; D unclear. V shed 1 base and J shed 1 base, with 5 bases lying between them. The CDR3 totals 14 residues. CDR3 residues: CASSLGESNQPQHF. The CDR3 DNA follows: TGTGCCAGCAGTTTAGGGGAGAGCAATCAGCCCCAGCATTTT.

V usage is TRBV11-2 and J usage is TRBJ2-4, with 8 bases that match TRBD1. Germline CDR1 reads SGHAT; CDR2 reads FQNNGV. The junction had 8 bases not matched to a gene; V was cut back by 2 bases and J by 8 bases. The CDR3 runs 15 residues. The chain's CDR3 is CASSLILGQGDIQYF. In nucleotides, the CDR3 is TGTGCCAGCAGCTTAATCCTCGGACAGGGAGACATTCAGTACTTC.

The gene calls are TRBV7-2 and TRBJ2-5; D unresolved. Trimming stripped 5 bases from V and 5 bases from J, with 18 bases between. Germline CDR1 SGHTA, CDR2 FQGNSA. The CDR3 length is 15 residues. CDR3 protein: CASSLSAADWETQYF. CDR3 nucleotides: TGTGCCAGCAGCCTCTCCGCGGCAGACTGGGAGACCCAGTACTTC.